Presented here are 29 T cell receptor beta chains from one specimen sequenced in a study of blood T cell repertoires in COVID-19 (TCRdb year 2020). The protocol used for the library was the immunoSEQ multiplex PCR assay. Drawn from immuneACCESS, this table holds only the in-frame rearrangements with V and J called that TCRdb kept. Clones are partly lost; checked studies trace under half to an unresolved V gene and leave the rest unexplained. The sample contains approximately 220,000 clones, more than 80% of them found a single time. 10% of the sample is taken by the ten largest. Sequencing input: peripheral blood. All receptors derive from a woman older than 75 with acute or convalescent COVID-19.

The chain combines TRBV6-5 with TRBJ2-7, with D maybe TRBD1 (6 bases). Trimming removed 5 bases at V and 3 bases at J, with 11 bases between. Per germline, CDR1 MNHEY and CDR2 SVGAGI. This CDR3 contains 13 residues. The CDR3 loop reads CASSPTQGYEQYF. The CDR3 coding sequence is TGTGCCAGCAGTCCAACACAGGGCTACGAGCAGTACTTC.

The CDR3 nucleotides are TGTGCCAGCTTAACTCCGGGTCTACACATTCAGTACTTC. As protein: CASLTPGLHIQYF. V is TRBV28 and J is TRBJ2-4; no reliable D call. V dropped 8 bases and J dropped 8 bases, with 16 bases sitting between them. The CDR3 is 13 residues long. CDR1 is MDHEN and CDR2 is SYDVKM in the germline V gene.

J is TRBJ2-3 and V is TRBV20-1, with 7 bases matching TRBD2. V lost 5 bases to trimming and J lost 2 bases; unmatched junction nucleotides: 13. The germline gives CDR1 DFQATT, CDR2 SNEGSKA (reference sequence). The CDR3 has 16 amino acids. The CDR3: CSARGRRLAHTDTQYF. CDR3 bases: TGCAGTGCTCGTGGAAGGAGACTAGCCCACACAGATACGCAGTATTTT.

The rearrangement links TRBV7-9 to TRBJ2-7, with D perhaps TRBD1 (6 bases). The germline V gene encodes CDR1 SEHNR and CDR2 FQNEAQ (reference sequence). This CDR3 region has 14 residues. V was cut by 5 bases and J by 0 bases, with 11 bases left in between. This CDR3 is CASSPTGSSYEQYF. The CDR3 DNA reads as TGTGCCAGCAGCCCCACAGGGAGCTCCTACGAGCAGTACTTC.

The rearrangement links TRBV18 to TRBJ1-6, with D unclear. V lost 3 bases to trimming and J lost 0 bases, with 12 bases between them. The CDR3 spans 17 residues. Germline CDR1 reads KGHSH; CDR2 reads LQKENI. CDR3 DNA sequence: TGTGCCAGCTCACCCCCCAGCGGAAGCTCCTATAATTCACCCCTCCACTTT. This encodes CASSPPSGSSYNSPLHF.

The J gene is TRBJ2-7, the V gene TRBV14; 7 nucleotides align to TRBD2. Germline trimming cut 4 bases from V and 7 bases from J; bases unmatched to any gene: 4. This CDR3 contains 12 residues. Germline V gene lookup returns CDR1 SGHDN and CDR2 FVKESK. CDR3 sequence reads: CASSLQGGEQYF. The CDR3 bases are TGTGCCAGCAGCCTCCAGGGAGGGGAGCAGTACTTC.

Of note for this clone: At one boundary the junction diverges from the germline segment, which might be a read error. The chain has TRBV20-1 and TRBJ2-1; 11 bases fit TRBD2. The V gene's germline CDR1 is DFQATT and CDR2 SNEGSKA (reference sequence). This CDR3 contains 11 residues. The CDR3 nucleotides are TGCAGTGCCTGGTTAGCGGGGGGGCCGCTCTTC. Amino acid sequence: CSAWLAGGPLF.

This clone has only a few counts. V is TRBV10-3 and J is TRBJ2-1; TRBD2 matches 10 bases. Germline CDR1 reads ENHRY; CDR2 reads SYGVKD. V dropped 6 bases and J dropped 7; count of bases not matched to a gene: 9. CDR3 length: 15 residues. The CDR3 DNA is TGTGCCATCAGCCCCATAGCGGGAGGTAGGAATGAGCAGTTCTTC. Translated, it gives CAISPIAGGRNEQFF.

The V call is TRBV19, the J call TRBJ1-2, with D hard to call. Trimming took off 3 bases at V and 0 bases at J, with 5 bases between the two ends. Germline-derived CDR1 and CDR2 are LNHDA and SQIVND (reference sequence). There are 13 residues in the CDR3. The CDR3 is CASSINANYGYTF. In DNA form, the CDR3 reads TGTGCCAGTAGTATTAATGCTAACTATGGCTACACCTTC.

The CDR3 here is CASNPPGGPQPQHF. The DNA for the CDR3 is TGTGCCAGTAACCCCCCCGGGGGACCTCAGCCCCAGCATTTT. The chain recombines TRBV19 with TRBJ1-5; TRBD1 is a possible D gene (5 bases). Germline CDR1 reads LNHDA; CDR2 reads SQIVND (reference sequence). The CDR3 is made up of 14 amino acids. V shed 7 bases and J shed 6 bases, with 16 bases lying between them.

V gene TRBV7-9 combines with J gene TRBJ2-6, with D possibly TRBD2 on 7 matching bases. CDR1 SEHNR and CDR2 FQNEAQ come from the germline V gene (reference sequence). The germline V and J ends were trimmed by 1 base and 3 bases, with 10 bases remaining between them. The CDR3 spans 16 residues. The CDR3 loop reads CASSLVGGHGANVLTF. The DNA of the CDR3 is TGTGCCAGCAGCTTAGTCGGGGGGCATGGGGCCAACGTCCTGACTTTC.

The chain couples TRBV30 to TRBJ1-2, with 7 bases identical to TRBD1. This CDR3 has 13 amino acids. Looked up from germline, CDR1 is GTSNPN and CDR2 is SVGIG (reference sequence). With 3 bases clipped from V and 5 bases from J, the junction kept 6 bases outside the gene matches. The CDR3 is CAWSQGQTYGYTF. Written as DNA, the CDR3 is TGTGCCTGGAGCCAGGGACAGACATATGGCTACACCTTC.

The chain recombines TRBV6-5 with TRBJ1-1, with 8 bases lining up with TRBD1. The germline gives CDR1 MNHEY, CDR2 SVGAGI. After removal of 7 bases from V and 6 bases from J, the junction contained 13 bases not matched to a gene. CDR3 size: 15 residues. CDR3 amino acids: CASTPNRGQGAEAFF. In DNA form, the CDR3 reads TGTGCCAGCACCCCTAATAGAGGACAGGGCGCTGAAGCTTTCTTT.

This clone was seen a handful of times. The V call is TRBV9, the J call TRBJ2-2; D unresolved. CDR1 SGDLS and CDR2 YYNGEE come from the germline V gene. The CDR3 is 14 residues long. Trimming took off 4 bases at V and 4 bases at J, with 11 bases between the two ends. The CDR3: CASSSRFGTGELFF. CDR3 coding DNA: TGTGCCAGCAGCTCTCGATTCGGCACCGGGGAGCTGTTTTTT.

V usage is TRBV19 and J usage is TRBJ1-4, with 7 bases identical to TRBD1. Trimming took 9 bases from V and 5 from J; bases not matched to a gene: 6. There are 13 residues in the CDR3. Germline CDR1 and CDR2: LNHDA and SQIVND (reference sequence). The CDR3 protein is CASSGQLNEKLFF. The CDR3 coding sequence is TGTGCCAGCTCGGGACAGCTAAATGAAAAACTGTTTTTT.

The gene calls are TRBV5-1 and TRBJ2-7; 12 bases map to TRBD2. Germline CDR1 SGHRS, CDR2 YFSETQ. The CDR3 contains 15 residues. J lost 2 bases, V lost 3 bases, and 3 bases had no gene match. This chain's CDR3 is CASSWTSGDPYEQYF. CDR3 sequence (DNA): TGCGCCAGCAGCTGGACTAGCGGGGATCCCTACGAGCAGTACTTC. Together with reference TRBV5-1 and TRBJ2-7, the CDR3 gives the full variable domain: KAGVTQTPRYLIKTRGQQVTLSCSPISGHRSVSWYQQTPGQGLQFLFEYFSETQRNKGNFPGRFSGRQFSNSRSEMNVSTLELGDSALYLCASSWTSGDPYEQYFGPGTRLTVT.

This clone was detected once. The chain couples TRBV15 to TRBJ2-7; 9 bases are shared with TRBD2. Germline lookup yields CDR1 LNHNV and CDR2 YYDKDF (reference sequence). CDR3 length: 15 amino acids. Trimming at V came to 1 base and at J to 3 bases, leaving 4 bases not matched to a gene. The CDR3 here is CATSRGDSGGYEQYF. CDR3 in DNA: TGTGCCACCAGCAGAGGAGATAGCGGGGGCTACGAGCAGTACTTC.

The V and J genes are TRBV5-1 and TRBJ2-1; the match to TRBD2 covers 8 bases. CDR1 is SGHRS and CDR2 is YFSETQ in the germline V gene. The CDR3 has 12 residues. The J segment lost 9 bases and the V segment lost 4 bases, leaving 3 bases of the junction unmatched. The CDR3 here is CASSGGLVEQFF. The CDR3 DNA is TGCGCCAGCAGCGGGGGACTAGTTGAGCAGTTCTTC.

V and J are TRBV4-2 and TRBJ1-4; TRBD1 matches 7 bases. The germline V gene has CDR1 LGHNA and CDR2 YNFKEQ. Losses at the gene ends were 1 base for V and 8 bases for J; bases not matched to a gene: 4. The CDR3 has 14 residues. CDR3 DNA sequence: TGTGCCAGCAGCCAAGCACAGGGGCAGGAAAAACTGTTTTTT. As protein: CASSQAQGQEKLFF.

V usage is TRBV9 and J usage is TRBJ2-5; 8 nucleotides agree with TRBD2. CDR3 length equals 15 residues. The V gene end was trimmed by 1 base and the J gene end by 4 bases; junction bases not matched to a gene: 6. Looked up from germline, CDR1 is SGDLS and CDR2 is YYNGEE. The CDR3 here is CASSVLGLARETQYF. CDR3 bases: TGTGCCAGCAGCGTATTAGGACTAGCAAGAGAGACCCAGTACTTC.

The chain employs TRBV7-9 and TRBJ2-5, with 7 nucleotides matching TRBD2. Germline assignment: CDR1 SEHNR and CDR2 FQNEAQ (reference sequence). The CDR3 has 13 amino acids. V lost 4 bases to trimming and J lost 1 base; unmatched junction nucleotides: 0. CDR3 loop: CASSSSGQETQYF. CDR3 in DNA: TGTGCCAGCAGCTCTAGCGGCCAAGAGACCCAGTACTTC.

This chain uses TRBV18 with TRBJ2-6; 7 nucleotides align to TRBD2. With V trimmed by 0 bases and J by 0 bases, 8 bases remained unmatched. The CDR3 length is 19 residues. Germline V gene lookup returns CDR1 KGHSH and CDR2 LQKENI. The CDR3 bases are TGTGCCAGCTCACCACCAGCCGGGGGGAGCATCTCTGGGGCCAACGTCCTGACTTTC. This gives the protein CASSPPAGGSISGANVLTF. The variable domain in full, with the rest retrieved from reference TRBV18 and TRBJ2-6, is NAGVMQNPRHLVRRRGQEARLRCSPMKGHSHVYWYRQLPEEGLKFMVYLQKENIIDESGMPKERFSAEFPKEGPSILRIQQVVRGDSAAYFCASSPPAGGSISGANVLTFGAGSRLTVL.

The chain carries TRBV12-3 or TRBV12-4 and TRBJ1-5, with a possible D match to TRBD1 (5 bases). The CDR3 extends over 13 amino acids. V shed 5 bases and J shed 5 bases, with 10 bases lying between them. CDR3 DNA: TGTGCCAGCAGTCCGGGGGGGGATCAGCCCCAGCATTTT. Its translation: CASSPGGDQPQHF.

The chain couples TRBV2 to TRBJ2-3; unclear D gene. Trimming removed 7 bases from V and 6 bases from J, with 14 bases in between. Germline assignment: CDR1 SNHLY and CDR2 FYNNEI. The CDR3 sequence is 13 residues long. The CDR3 region has the DNA TGTGCCAGCACCAGAACCAGACTGGATACGCAGTATTTT. Its translation is CASTRTRLDTQYF.

This clone was found a few times. J is TRBJ2-1 and V is TRBV7-2; weak D call: TRBD2 (6 bases). CDR3 length: 19 amino acids. Trimming cost V 2 bases and J 5 bases, with 25 bases left between them. The V gene's germline CDR1 is SGHTA and CDR2 FQGNSA. CDR3: CASSLIFGRRAGQNNEQFF. The CDR3 nucleotides read TGTGCCAGCAGCTTAATATTCGGGAGAAGGGCGGGGCAGAACAATGAGCAGTTCTTC.

The table lists this clone with a count of one. This CDR3 is CSVVTGETEAFF. CDR3 bases: TGCAGCGTGGTTACAGGGGAGACTGAAGCTTTCTTT. The V call is TRBV29-1, the J call TRBJ1-1; the match to TRBD1 covers 7 bases. The ends lost 6 bases at V and 5 bases at J; junction bases unmatched: 6. Germline V lookup: CDR1 SQVTM, CDR2 ANQGSEA. The length of the CDR3 is 12 residues. Full variable domain (missing parts from reference TRBV29-1 and TRBJ1-1): SAVISQKPSRDICQRGTSLTIQCQVDSQVTMMFWYRQQPGQSLTLIATANQGSEATYESGFVIDKFPISRPNLTFSTLTVSNMSPEDSSIYLCSVVTGETEAFFGQGTRLTVV.

The chain employs TRBV2 and TRBJ1-5, with 9 nucleotides matching TRBD1. Trimming removed 3 bases from V and 6 bases from J; junction bases left unmatched: 6. In germline, CDR1 is SNHLY, CDR2 FYNNEI. CDR3 length: 15 residues. The DNA of the CDR3 is TGTGCCAGCAGTGAGAGGACAGGGGCCGTTCAGCCCCAGCATTTT. It codes for CASSERTGAVQPQHF. The full variable domain, rest sourced from reference TRBV2 and TRBJ1-5, is EPEVTQTPSHQVTQMGQEVILRCVPISNHLYFYWYRQILGQKVEFLVSFYNNEISEKSEIFDDQFSVERPDGSNFTLKIRSTKLEDSAMYFCASSERTGAVQPQHFGDGTRLSIL.

The chain employs TRBV19 and TRBJ1-1; D is ambiguous. The CDR3 runs 15 residues. Germline V gene sequence: CDR1 LNHDA, CDR2 SQIVND (reference sequence). With 7 bases removed from V and 0 bases from J, the gap between germline ends came to 15 bases. The CDR3 DNA sequence: TGTGCCAGTACCCAAAAACACACCATGAACACTGAAGCTTTCTTT. Translated: CASTQKHTMNTEAFF.

The chain combines TRBV3-1 (or the pseudogene TRBV3-2) with TRBJ2-7; 13 positions match TRBD2. The germline gives CDR1 LGHDT, CDR2 YNNKEL (reference sequence). The CDR3 consists of 15 residues. V shed 1 base and J 8 bases; nucleotides not matched to a gene: 5. CDR3 residues: CASSQGGTSGAQQYF. CDR3 nucleotide sequence: TGTGCCAGCAGCCAAGGGGGGACTAGCGGGGCGCAGCAGTACTTC.